A single sample is the source of the 17 T cell receptor beta chains below, sequenced in a study of T cell responses to AZD1222 COVID-19 vaccine. The repertoire was sequenced with immunoSEQ multiplex PCR; TCRdb's copy has only in-frame clones and lacks some. The repertoire has about 180,000 clones, approximately 90% of them found once; the top ten carry 6% to 8%. Here the sequenced sample was peripheral blood, taken on day 0 of AZD1222 vaccination. These receptors all stem from an adult in good health.

Here the CDR3 reads CASSPTVTYEQYF. CDR3 DNA: TGTGCCAGCAGCCCTACAGTTACCTACGAGCAGTACTTC. V is TRBV7-9 and J is TRBJ2-7; D gene ambiguous. CDR1 is SEHNR, CDR2 FQNEAQ, per germline (reference sequence). The CDR3 covers 13 residues. Trimming took off 5 bases at V and 2 bases at J, with 10 bases between the two ends.

The rearrangement uses TRBV12-3 or TRBV12-4 and TRBJ2-1; D is uncertain. Trimming removed 5 bases from V and 9 bases from J, with 5 bases in between. The CDR3 covers 10 residues. The CDR3 DNA follows: TGTGCCAGCAGTATAGGTGAGCAGTTCTTC. This translates into CASSIGEQFF.

The chain combines TRBV5-1 with TRBJ2-2; no definite D call. Germline V CDR1 and CDR2: SGHRS, YFSETQ. The CDR3 contains 13 residues. V was cut by 0 bases and J by 8 bases, with 8 bases left in between. The CDR3 here is CASSLDLTGELFF. CDR3 bases: TGCGCCAGCAGCTTGGACCTGACGGGGGAGCTGTTTTTT.

The V and J genes are TRBV21-1 and TRBJ2-7; TRBD1 is taken as the D call from the table, unchecked against the DNA. TRBV21-1 is tagged as a pseudogene. CDR3 length equals 17 residues. The CDR3 DNA reads as TGTGCCAGCAGCCCCGGGACAGACCGAAATAGCTCCTACGAGCAGTACGTC. This translates into CASSPGTDRNSSYEQYV.

The chain joins TRBV9 to TRBJ1-2; unclear D gene. V dropped 0 bases and J dropped 6 bases, with 9 bases sitting between them. The CDR3 is 13 residues long. Germline loops: CDR1 SGDLS, CDR2 YYNGEE. The CDR3 here is CASSVVEGNGYTF. CDR3 DNA sequence: TGTGCCAGCAGCGTAGTGGAGGGTAATGGCTACACCTTC. Based on the CDR3 plus reference TRBV9 and TRBJ1-2, the full variable domain is DSGVTQTPKHLITATGQRVTLRCSPRSGDLSVYWYQQSLDQGLQFLIQYYNGEERAKGNILERFSAQQFPDLHSELNLSSLELGDSALYFCASSVVEGNGYTFGSGTRLTVV.

The rearrangement uses TRBV6-2 or TRBV6-3 and TRBJ2-7; 9 positions match TRBD2. Germline CDR1 is MNHEY and CDR2 is SVGEGT. There are 16 residues in the CDR3. V was clipped by 2 bases and J by 0 bases; unmatched bases: 5. The CDR3 DNA reads TGTGCCAGCAGTTACCGGCTAGCGGGGAACTCCTACGAGCAGTACTTC. It encodes CASSYRLAGNSYEQYF.

This clone was detected only once. The chain couples TRBV7-6 to TRBJ2-7; D remains ambiguous. Deletions cut 1 base from V and 4 bases from J, with 5 bases between. The CDR3 is 12 residues long. CDR1 is SGHVS and CDR2 is FNYEAQ in the germline V gene. The CDR3 loop is CASSLDEYEQYV. The DNA for the CDR3 is TGTGCCAGCAGCTTAGATGAGTACGAGCAGTACGTC.

The genes are TRBV11-2 and TRBJ1-6; perhaps TRBD1 as D (6 bases). V dropped 7 bases and J dropped 3 bases, with 16 bases sitting between them. Germline CDR1 and CDR2: SGHAT and FQNNGV. This CDR3 has 16 amino acids. CDR3 loop: CASTKRGDLYNSPLHF. The CDR3 coding sequence is TGTGCCAGCACCAAAAGGGGGGACCTCTATAATTCACCCCTCCACTTT.

The CDR3 spells CASSEVSVLNQPQHF. CDR3 bases: TGTGCCAGCAGTGAAGTGTCAGTTCTCAATCAGCCCCAGCATTTT. This chain links TRBV6-1 with TRBJ1-5; D gene uncertain. Germline assignment: CDR1 MNHNS and CDR2 SASEGT. Trimming stripped 1 base from V and 3 bases from J, with 10 bases between. The CDR3 contains 15 residues.

CDR3 DNA: TGTGCCAGCAGCCCCAGGGGGCGCGGGAACACTGAAGCTTTCTTT. It specifies CASSPRGRGNTEAFF. V usage is TRBV7-9 and J usage is TRBJ1-1; 8 bases line up with TRBD1. The CDR3 has 15 residues. The junction had 6 bases not matched to a gene; V was cut back by 5 bases and J by 1 base. Germline CDR1 is SEHNR and CDR2 is FQNEAQ (reference sequence).

The J gene is TRBJ1-1, the V gene TRBV29-1; 12 bases agree with TRBD1. The CDR3 is 19 residues long. V lost 3 bases, J lost 6 bases, and 20 bases stayed unmatched. Per germline, CDR1 SQVTM and CDR2 ANQGSEA. As DNA, the CDR3 is TGCAGCGTTGACCAATATTCCCGGGACAGGGGGCATGGGAGGCCTGAAGCTTTCTTT. Translation gives CSVDQYSRDRGHGRPEAFF.

This clone was counted only a few times. The CDR3 nucleotides read TGTGCCAGCAGTTCCTCGACTAGCGGGGGGCACGAGCAGTACGTC. Translating it yields CASSSSTSGGHEQYV. V is TRBV6-2 or TRBV6-3 and J is TRBJ2-7, with TRBD2 matching over 13 bases. Germline-derived CDR1 and CDR2 are MNHEY and SVGEGT. The CDR3 is made up of 15 amino acids. Trimming took 4 bases from V and 5 from J; bases not matched to a gene: 5.

The CDR3 sequence: CASSQTDSYSPLHF. The CDR3 DNA is TGTGCCAGCAGCCAAACCGACAGCTACTCACCCCTCCACTTT. This chain links TRBV14 with TRBJ1-6; tentative D call: TRBD1 (5 bases). Germline loops: CDR1 SGHDN, CDR2 FVKESK. The CDR3 length is 14 residues. V lost 2 bases, J lost 10 bases, and 12 bases lay in between.

The chain couples TRBV3-1 (or the pseudogene TRBV3-2) to TRBJ1-2; 10 bases are shared with TRBD1. The CDR3 extends over 15 amino acids. Trimming cost V 4 bases and J 4 bases; bases outside gene matches: 6. In germline, CDR1 is LGHDT, CDR2 YNNKEL (reference sequence). DNA of the CDR3: TGTGCCAGCAGCCCAGACAGGGGGCTGGTCTATGGCTACACCTTC. Translation: CASSPDRGLVYGYTF.

This chain joins TRBV29-1 and TRBJ1-2, with D maybe TRBD1 (5 bases). With 4 bases removed from V and 6 bases from J, the gap between germline ends came to 9 bases. The CDR3 length is 11 residues. Germline lookup yields CDR1 SQVTM and CDR2 ANQGSEA. CDR3 DNA sequence: TGCAGCGTTGCACAGGCCCATGGCTACACCTTC. Translated: CSVAQAHGYTF.

The chain is built from TRBV13 and TRBJ2-7; D perhaps matches TRBD2 (5 bases). Deletions cut 1 base from V and 4 bases from J, with 11 bases between. The length of the CDR3 is 14 residues. Germline V gene lookup returns CDR1 PRHDT and CDR2 FYEKMQ (reference sequence). The CDR3, as DNA: TGTGCCAGCAGCTTAGCAGTCGGAGGATACGAGCAGTACTTC. This translates into CASSLAVGGYEQYF.

The rearrangement uses TRBV30 and TRBJ1-6, with unresolved D. Germline-derived CDR1 and CDR2 are GTSNPN and SVGIG (reference sequence). V lost 7 bases to trimming and J lost 9 bases, with 16 bases between them. The CDR3 has 13 residues. The CDR3 region is CASLKQDGSPLHF. The CDR3 DNA sequence: TGTGCCTCTCTGAAGCAGGATGGTTCACCCCTCCACTTT.